A single sample is the source of the 30 T cell receptor beta chains below, sequenced in a study of radiation and T cells in renal cell carcinoma. Generated by immunoSEQ multiplex PCR, the TCRdb table keeps only in-frame clones and is missing some. The data show about 130,000 clones, 88% seen once. Documented time point: blood 2 weeks post-SBRT. Regarding treatment: 15 Gy SBRT to primary tumor, nephrectomy 4 weeks later. The specimen was blood, collected from a patient whose treatment included radiotherapy and nephrectomy. Receptor source: a woman in her 70s with renal cell carcinoma.

The chain recombines TRBV23-1 with TRBJ1-2; TRBD1 agrees at 7 bases. TRBV23-1 belongs to the ORF category, with a function that is uncertain. The trim removed 0 bases at V and 2 bases at J, leaving 3 bases unmatched. The CDR3 sequence is 15 residues long. CDR3 DNA: TGCGCCAGCAGTCAATCGGGCAGGGGGAACTATGGCTACACCTTC. This encodes CASSQSGRGNYGYTF.

This chain connects TRBV5-6 to TRBJ2-7; 10 bases agree with TRBD1. Germline lookup yields CDR1 SGHDT and CDR2 YYEEEE. CDR3 size: 15 residues. V was clipped by 2 bases and J by 2 bases; unmatched bases: 4. The CDR3 loop reads CASSFTGTGAYEQYF. The CDR3, as DNA: TGTGCCAGCAGCTTTACCGGGACAGGGGCCTACGAGCAGTACTTC.

The J gene is TRBJ2-1, the V gene TRBV19; TRBD2 matches at 9 bases. Looked up from germline, CDR1 is LNHDA and CDR2 is SQIVND (reference sequence). Trimming at V came to 5 bases and at J to 7 bases, leaving 12 bases not matched to a gene. This CDR3 region has 16 residues. This CDR3 is CASSPKLAGGLNEQFF. CDR3 DNA sequence: TGTGCCAGTAGTCCCAAACTTGCGGGGGGGTTAAATGAGCAGTTCTTC.

The chain joins TRBV5-1 to TRBJ1-1; no clear D gene. This CDR3 region has 14 residues. Germline-derived CDR1 and CDR2 are SGHRS and YFSETQ. The V gene lost 4 bases and the J gene lost 1 base, with 11 bases spanning the gap. In DNA form, the CDR3 reads TGCGCCAGCAGCCTGACAAATGGGAACACTGAAGCTTTCTTT. Its protein product is CASSLTNGNTEAFF.

This chain links TRBV6-1 with TRBJ2-3; TRBD1 aligns across 9 bases. This CDR3 spans 15 amino acids. Per the germline V gene, CDR1 is MNHNS and CDR2 is SASEGT. Trimming removed 6 bases from V and 1 base from J; junction bases left unmatched: 5. For the CDR3, the DNA is TGTGCCAGCAGCACCAGGACAGGGGGCACAGATACGCAGTATTTT. This codes for CASSTRTGGTDTQYF.

The genes are TRBV18 and TRBJ1-2, with D perhaps TRBD1 (5 bases). The V end lost 2 bases, the J end lost 6 bases, and 13 bases lay between the germline ends. This CDR3 is 14 amino acids long. CDR1 is KGHSH and CDR2 is LQKENI in the germline V gene. The CDR3 is CASSPKGASDGYTF. CDR3 DNA sequence: TGTGCCAGCTCACCAAAAGGGGCAAGCGATGGCTACACCTTC.

This chain connects TRBV28 to TRBJ1-5; the D is unclear. Germline CDR1 and CDR2: MDHEN and SYDVKM. V shed 11 bases and J shed 1 base, with 18 bases lying between them. The CDR3 runs 15 residues. In nucleotides, the CDR3 is TGTGCCGTCCCTGGGCTCAGACAAAGCAATCAGCCCCAGCATTTT. Translated, it gives CAVPGLRQSNQPQHF.

In DNA, the CDR3 is TGTGCCAGCAGAACCGGGACAGGGACCCACAATGAGCAGTTCTTC. Its protein is CASRTGTGTHNEQFF. J is TRBJ2-1 and V is TRBV5-4, with TRBD1 identical over 9 bases. CDR1 and CDR2 from the germline V gene are SGHNT and YYREEE (reference sequence). The CDR3 has 15 amino acids. V lost 5 bases and J lost 5; bases outside the gene matches: 8.

The chain employs TRBV6-7 and TRBJ2-7, with D unclear. TRBV6-7 has ORF status, its function being uncertain. V lost 0 bases to trimming and J lost 8 bases, with 5 bases between them. This CDR3 has 11 residues. The CDR3 region has the DNA TGTGCCAGCAGTTACTCGTCTCAGCAGTACTTC. Translated, it gives CASSYSSQQYF.

This chain uses TRBV10-3 with TRBJ2-1; D is perhaps TRBD1 (6 bases). Germline V lookup: CDR1 ENHRY, CDR2 SYGVKD. Trimming shortened V by 4 bases and J by 9 bases, and 13 bases separated the two germline ends. The CDR3 extends over 13 amino acids. The CDR3 bases are TGTGCCATCAGTGCACAGGGTAACGGTGAGCAGTTCTTC. It codes for CAISAQGNGEQFF.

CDR3 loop: CASSLSGQRGSGELFF. The CDR3 region has the DNA TGTGCCAGCAGCCTCTCCGGACAACGAGGTTCCGGGGAGCTGTTTTTT. J is TRBJ2-2 and V is TRBV11-1, with D possibly TRBD1 on 5 matching bases. Trimming stripped 5 bases from V and 6 bases from J, with 19 bases between. The CDR3 contains 16 residues. Germline CDR1 is SGHAT and CDR2 is FQDESV (reference sequence). Complete variable domain (other parts from reference TRBV11-1 and TRBJ2-2): EAEVAQSPRYKITEKSQAVAFWCDPISGHATLYWYRQILGQGPELLVQFQDESVVDDSQLPKDRFSAERLKGVDSTLKIQPAELGDSAMYLCASSLSGQRGSGELFFGEGSRLTVL.

The chain joins TRBV30 to TRBJ1-2; D might be TRBD1 (5 bases). The CDR3 runs to 12 residues. CDR1 is GTSNPN, CDR2 SVGIG, per germline (reference sequence). Trimming took off 2 bases at V and 7 bases at J, with 11 bases between the two ends. CDR3 sequence: CAWSPRGSGYTF. CDR3 bases: TGTGCCTGGAGTCCCCGGGGGAGTGGCTACACCTTC. The variable domain in full, completed from reference TRBV30 and TRBJ1-2, reads SQTIHQWPATLVQPVGSPLSLECTVEGTSNPNLYWYRQAAGRGLQLLFYSVGIGQISSEVPQNLSASRPQDRQFILSSKKLLLSDSGFYLCAWSPRGSGYTFGSGTRLTVV.

This clone was detected only a few times. The gene calls are TRBV4-1 and TRBJ2-1; D remains unclear. The CDR3 spans 15 residues. V shed 6 bases and J shed 0 bases, with 12 bases lying between them. Germline V gene lookup returns CDR1 MGHRA and CDR2 YSYEKL. For the CDR3, the DNA is TGCGCCAGCAGACGTACGTTTAGCTCCTACAATGAGCAGTTCTTC. This encodes CASRRTFSSYNEQFF.

The CDR3 DNA follows: TGTGCCTGGAGTAATTCCGGGGCCAACGTCCTGACTTTC. Its translation: CAWSNSGANVLTF. The chain links TRBV30 to TRBJ2-6, with D unresolved. V lost 2 bases and J lost 4, with 6 bases in between. The germline V gene encodes CDR1 GTSNPN and CDR2 SVGIG (reference sequence). This CDR3 is 13 amino acids long.

The chain uses TRBV4-1 and TRBJ2-3; 9 bases match TRBD2. The CDR3 contains 16 residues. Germline CDR1 and CDR2: MGHRA and YSYEKL. V lost 5 bases and J lost 2; bases outside the gene matches: 8. The CDR3 sequence: CASSRGVAGVTDTQYF. DNA for the CDR3: TGCGCCAGCAGCAGGGGGGTAGCGGGAGTCACAGATACGCAGTATTTT.

In its sample, this clone was seen a few times. V usage is TRBV6-6 and J usage is TRBJ1-1; D remains unclear. The CDR3 contains 13 residues. Germline assignment: CDR1 MNHNY and CDR2 SVGAGI (reference sequence). Trimming cost V 2 bases and J 0 bases, with 4 bases left between them. CDR3 in amino acids: CASSYPVNTEAFF. The CDR3 nucleotides read TGTGCCAGCAGTTACCCTGTGAACACTGAAGCTTTCTTT.

V and J are TRBV5-1 and TRBJ1-1; tentatively, D is TRBD1 (5 bases). Germline CDR1 SGHRS, CDR2 YFSETQ. The CDR3 has 13 amino acids. Trimming shortened V by 2 bases and J by 4 bases, and 9 bases separated the two germline ends. CDR3 in DNA: TGCGCCAGCAGCTTAGCAGGGATCACTGAAGCTTTCTTT. It is translated as CASSLAGITEAFF.

This clone appeared a few times. This chain connects TRBV4-1 to TRBJ2-3; 8 nucleotides line up with TRBD1. This CDR3 is 14 amino acids long. The V gene end was trimmed by 6 bases and the J gene end by 2 bases; junction bases not matched to a gene: 4. The germline V gene encodes CDR1 MGHRA and CDR2 YSYEKL. For the CDR3, the DNA is TGCGCCAGCAGTGACAGGGGAAACACAGATACGCAGTATTTT. Protein sequence: CASSDRGNTDTQYF.

This chain connects TRBV4-3 to TRBJ2-2; D might be TRBD2 (6 bases). The CDR3 extends over 14 amino acids. The ends were cut back, 1 base at V and 6 bases at J, with 9 bases in the middle. CDR1 and CDR2 (germline): LGHNA, YSLEER. The CDR3 loop is CASSQVGRSGELFF. CDR3 in DNA: TGCGCCAGCAGCCAAGTCGGGAGATCCGGGGAGCTGTTTTTT.

The rearrangement uses TRBV2 and TRBJ2-7, with D possibly TRBD1 on 6 matching bases. Germline CDR1 SNHLY, CDR2 FYNNEI. The CDR3 is 12 residues long. V gave up 5 bases and J gave up 6 bases, with 11 bases separating them. The DNA of the CDR3 is TGTGCCAGCAGTCACAGGGTAGGCGAGCAGTACTTC. Its translation is CASSHRVGEQYF.

A word on this clone: This CDR3 is also generated by other DNA sequences in the sample. The chain couples TRBV10-3 to TRBJ2-1; 8 nucleotides agree with TRBD2. The CDR3 totals 15 residues. Looked up from germline, CDR1 is ENHRY and CDR2 is SYGVKD. V lost 2 bases and J lost 1; bases outside the gene matches: 1. The chain's CDR3 is CAISESGGSYNEQFF. The CDR3 DNA is TGTGCCATCAGTGAGAGCGGGGGTTCCTACAATGAGCAGTTCTTC.

The gene calls are TRBV6-1 and TRBJ2-5; D tentatively fits TRBD1 or TRBD2 (6 bases each). V dropped 8 bases and J dropped 4 bases, with 20 bases sitting between them. The CDR3 spans 15 residues. Germline CDR1 MNHNS, CDR2 SASEGT. CDR3 sequence (DNA): TGTGCCAGCCCCCCTCAGAGGGGGGCGTCAGAGACCCAGTACTTC. Its translation: CASPPQRGASETQYF.

V is TRBV19 and J is TRBJ1-1; no clear D. In germline, CDR1 is LNHDA, CDR2 SQIVND (reference sequence). The CDR3 loop spans 13 amino acids. The ends were cut back, 5 bases at V and 1 base at J, with 8 bases in the middle. DNA of the CDR3: TGTGCCAGTAGTTTTAAGGGGAACACTGAAGCTTTCTTT. This translates into CASSFKGNTEAFF.

The chain is built from TRBV5-4 and TRBJ2-1; unclear D gene. Germline V gives CDR1 SGHNT, CDR2 YYREEE (reference sequence). The CDR3 length is 15 residues. Trimming removed 0 bases at V and 0 bases at J, with 7 bases between. Here the CDR3 DNA reads TGTGCCAGCAGCTTGGGTCCCAGCTCCTACAATGAGCAGTTCTTC. This sequence encodes CASSLGPSSYNEQFF.

This chain links TRBV28 with TRBJ2-3; 9 positions agree with TRBD1. Germline trimming cut 4 bases from V and 3 bases from J; bases unmatched to any gene: 5. This CDR3 has 15 amino acids. Germline CDR1 is MDHEN and CDR2 is SYDVKM. Here the CDR3 reads CASSSQGAGTDTQYF. In nucleotides, the CDR3 is TGTGCCAGCAGTTCACAGGGGGCCGGTACAGATACGCAGTATTTT.

The rearrangement links TRBV7-2 to TRBJ1-2; no reliable D call. The CDR3 is 13 residues long. Germline lookup yields CDR1 SGHTA and CDR2 FQGNSA. Trimming removed 4 bases from V and 6 bases from J, with 12 bases in between. The CDR3 region is CASSSELVNGYTF. The CDR3 coding sequence is TGTGCCAGCAGCTCCGAACTTGTCAATGGCTACACCTTC.

This clone was counted a single time. Other DNA variants within this sample encode the same CDR3. The rearrangement uses TRBV6-5 and TRBJ1-1; no clear D gene. The germline V gene encodes CDR1 MNHEY and CDR2 SVGAGI. The V and J ends lost 0 bases and 1 base respectively, with 3 bases between them. The CDR3 totals 13 residues. CDR3 sequence: CASSYSRNTEAFF. The CDR3 DNA sequence: TGTGCCAGCAGTTACTCGAGGAACACTGAAGCTTTCTTT.

This chain joins TRBV14 and TRBJ2-2, with TRBD1 as a possible D gene (5 bases). V gave up 4 bases and J gave up 0 bases, with 12 bases separating them. This CDR3 comprises 16 residues. CDR1 is SGHDN, CDR2 FVKESK, per germline. The CDR3 spells CASSPTAYTNTGELFF. The CDR3 nucleotides are TGTGCCAGCAGCCCGACAGCTTACACGAACACCGGGGAGCTGTTTTTT.

The rearrangement joins TRBV5-1 to TRBJ1-6; D gene uncertain. This CDR3 is 16 amino acids long. Trimming stripped 0 bases from V and 9 bases from J, with 16 bases between. Germline CDR1 SGHRS, CDR2 YFSETQ. CDR3: CASSLAFPRSGSPLHF. CDR3 bases: TGCGCCAGCAGCTTGGCTTTTCCCCGATCAGGTTCACCCCTCCACTTT.

This clone showed up just once. The rearrangement uses TRBV7-8 and TRBJ1-1; D gene ambiguous. V was trimmed by 5 bases and J by 0 bases, leaving 13 bases between them. CDR3 size: 15 residues. Germline V gene lookup returns CDR1 SGHVS and CDR2 FQNEAQ. The CDR3 DNA follows: TGTGCCAGCAGCCAACTGACAAGTATGAACACTGAAGCTTTCTTT. Amino acid sequence: CASSQLTSMNTEAFF. Complete variable domain (other parts from reference TRBV7-8 and TRBJ1-1): GAGVSQSPRYKVAKRGQDVALRCDPISGHVSLFWYQQALGQGPEFLTYFQNEAQLDKSGLPSDRFFAERPEGSVSTLKIQRTQQEDSAVYLCASSQLTSMNTEAFFGQGTRLTVV.